This T cell receptor (beta chain) was profiled in a study of cytomegalovirus exposure and HLA in healthy donors. Across the whole study: HLA-typed donors were the source of about 85 million unique TCRs, which an early data release held.

Overall study results and limits: The authors reported that TCR beta sequences could predict HLA-A and HLA-B alleles. These predictions were accurate for most subjects in the first cohort. Cytomegalovirus-associated status was assigned to approximately 160 TCR beta chains. Some public TCRs appeared in many individuals, while most sequences were rare.

This CDR3 spans 15 amino acids. Germline CDR1 reads LNHNV; CDR2 reads YYDKDF (reference sequence). Trimming pared 0 bases from V and 0 bases from J, leaving 8 bases between. A note on this clone: Its antigen remains unknown.

Amplification used 60 Vbeta primers and 13 Jbeta primers. This table comes from immunoSEQ multiplex PCR, and its TCRdb copy is limited to in-frame clones, with some not included. Here the sample spans tens of thousands of clones, roughly 84% being singletons. V usage is TRBV15 and J usage is TRBJ1-1; the D is unclear. This receptor was taken from a man aged 30 to 45 in good health and CMV-seronegative. The sequenced material came from PBMCs. In DNA, the CDR3 is TGTGCCACCAGCAGAGACGGTCTTATGAACACTGAAGCTTTCTTT. Protein: CATSRDGLMNTEAFF.